Each of the 25 T cell receptor beta chains below was sequenced from the same sample in a study of T cell repertoires in cytomegalovirus infection. TCRdb reprocessed the reads with MiXCR, giving one entry per CDR3 protein. The sample has hundreds of thousands of distinct CDR3 sequences, 33% seen once. Their target antigens are unknown. Sequencing was performed on cultured PBMCs, taken from culture after CMV antigen stimulation. The receptors derive from a human donor in good health (CMV status not recorded). Some clones in this sample may be carry-over from other donors' samples.

This clonotype was counted only a few times. This chain connects TRBV7-2 to TRBJ2-3; no reliable D call. This CDR3 contains 16 residues. The germline V gene encodes CDR1 SGHTA and CDR2 FQGNSA. The V end lost 1 base, the J end lost 0 bases, and 11 bases lay between the germline ends. This chain's CDR3 is CASSLEGRSSTDTQYF. In DNA, the CDR3 is TGTGCCAGCAGCTTAGAGGGCCGGTCCAGCACAGATACGCAGTATTTT.

The rearrangement joins TRBV5-4 to TRBJ2-1; the D gene is possibly TRBD2 (6 bases). Trimming pared 2 bases from V and 10 bases from J, leaving 13 bases between. Germline lookup yields CDR1 SGHNT and CDR2 YYREEE (reference sequence). CDR3 size: 13 residues. In nucleotides, the CDR3 is TGTGCCAGCAGCTTCTCGGGAGTCGACGAGCAGTTCTTC. It translates to CASSFSGVDEQFF.

Only a few counts were recorded for this clonotype. The chain employs TRBV4-1 and TRBJ1-1; 7 bases are a match to TRBD1. CDR1 is MGHRA, CDR2 YSYEKL, per germline. There are 15 residues in the CDR3. V gave up 1 base and J gave up 2 bases; unmatched junction bases: 4. CDR3 residues: CASSQGGQSNTEAFF. The CDR3 region has the DNA TGCGCCAGCAGCCAAGGGGGACAGTCAAACACTGAAGCTTTCTTT.

The rearrangement links TRBV4-3 to TRBJ2-5; D tentatively fits TRBD1 or TRBD2 (5 bases each). Germline V gene data show CDR1 as LGHNA and CDR2 as YSLEER. Trimming stripped 0 bases from V and 5 bases from J, with 19 bases between. The CDR3 runs to 17 residues. DNA of the CDR3: TGCGCCAGCAGCCAAGAACCGCCAGGGACGTTGTTGGAGACCCAGTACTTC. It is translated as CASSQEPPGTLLETQYF.

For this clonotype: Given a much more abundant clone one base away, this may be a read error. The chain links TRBV7-2 to TRBJ2-7, with D perhaps matching TRBD2 (6 bases). The CDR3 length is 15 residues. V was trimmed by 10 bases and J by 0 bases, leaving 19 bases between them. CDR1 is SGHTA, CDR2 FQGNSA, per germline. The chain's CDR3 is CANTLRLGSSYEQYF. In DNA, the CDR3 is TGTGCCAACACCCTTAGACTAGGGAGCTCCTACGAGCAGTACTTC.

The chain has TRBV18 and TRBJ2-1; D remains ambiguous. This CDR3 is built from 17 residues. Trimming stripped 3 bases from V and 0 bases from J, with 15 bases between. Germline loops: CDR1 KGHSH, CDR2 LQKENI. CDR3 sequence reads: CASSPVVQLSSYNEQFF. The CDR3 DNA is TGTGCCAGCTCACCCGTTGTTCAACTTAGCTCCTACAATGAGCAGTTCTTC.

The rearrangement links TRBV4-1 to TRBJ1-2; D is unclear. V dropped 1 base and J dropped 0 bases, with 6 bases sitting between them. Germline V gene sequence: CDR1 MGHRA, CDR2 YSYEKL. This CDR3 contains 14 residues. As DNA, the CDR3 is TGCGCCAGCAGCCAAGGTCAGGCTAACTATGGCTACACCTTC. Its translation: CASSQGQANYGYTF.

This clonotype occurred a few times. This chain uses TRBV7-9 with TRBJ2-1; D not resolved. There are 14 residues in the CDR3. Trimming shortened V by 0 bases and J by 5 bases, and 8 bases separated the two germline ends. CDR1 and CDR2 from the germline V gene are SEHNR and FQNEAQ (reference sequence). CDR3 sequence reads: CASSLALVDNEQFF. The CDR3 nucleotides are TGTGCCAGCAGCTTAGCTCTAGTTGACAATGAGCAGTTCTTC.

This clonotype was recorded many times. This sequence joins TRBV7-3 and TRBJ2-2; possibly TRBD1 for D (6 bases). The CDR3 is 14 amino acids. The V end lost 5 bases, the J end lost 2 bases, and 9 bases lay between the germline ends. Germline CDR1 and CDR2: SGHTA and FQGTGA. DNA of the CDR3: TGTGCCAGCAGCCCGACAGGAAACACCGGGGAGCTGTTTTTT. Amino acid sequence: CASSPTGNTGELFF.

This clonotype was seen ten or more times. The chain links TRBV4-1 to TRBJ1-1, with 7 bases lining up with TRBD1. The V segment lost 1 base and the J segment 1 base; nucleotides outside the gene matches: 3. This CDR3 contains 15 residues. Germline lookup yields CDR1 MGHRA and CDR2 YSYEKL. The CDR3 loop reads CASSQGQGANTEAFF. The DNA of the CDR3 is TGCGCCAGCAGCCAAGGACAGGGCGCGAACACTGAAGCTTTCTTT.

This clonotype was seen only a few times. V usage is TRBV12-5 and J usage is TRBJ2-3; D is possibly TRBD1 (6 bases). Germline V gene sequence: CDR1 LGHNT, CDR2 FRNRAP. Between the trimmed V and J ends, which lost 7 bases and 6 bases, there was a span of 17 bases. The CDR3 length is 14 residues. In DNA form, the CDR3 reads TGTGCTAGTGACCCCGGGGCAAGGGGGGATACGCAGTATTTT. It translates to CASDPGARGDTQYF.

V usage is TRBV7-2 and J usage is TRBJ2-1; D may match TRBD1 or TRBD2 (6 bases each). Germline V gives CDR1 SGHTA, CDR2 FQGNSA. V lost 5 bases to trimming and J lost 0 bases, with 11 bases between them. CDR3 length: 15 residues. CDR3 DNA: TGTGCCAGCAGCCACGGAGGGGGCTCCTACAATGAGCAGTTCTTC. Translation gives CASSHGGGSYNEQFF.

V is TRBV20-1 and J is TRBJ1-1; D is undetermined. The CDR3 covers 15 residues. With 6 bases removed from V and 1 base from J, the gap between germline ends came to 18 bases. Germline V gene lookup returns CDR1 DFQATT and CDR2 SNEGSKA (reference sequence). As DNA, the CDR3 is TGCAGTGCCGGACCCCGACTTGGGAAGAACACTGAAGCTTTCTTT. This sequence encodes CSAGPRLGKNTEAFF.

The chain is built from TRBV29-1 and TRBJ1-3; D is uncertain. The CDR3 is 12 amino acids. Germline CDR1 reads SQVTM; CDR2 reads ANQGSEA. V shed 4 bases and J shed 4 bases, with 8 bases lying between them. CDR3: CSVVSGGNTIYF. The CDR3 DNA is TGCAGCGTTGTTTCGGGCGGAAACACCATATATTTT. Looking up the rest from reference TRBV29-1 and TRBJ1-3 gives the full variable domain: SAVISQKPSRDICQRGTSLTIQCQVDSQVTMMFWYRQQPGQSLTLIATANQGSEATYESGFVIDKFPISRPNLTFSTLTVSNMSPEDSSIYLCSVVSGGNTIYFGEGSWLTVV.

This clonotype was counted a few times. V gene TRBV20-1 combines with J gene TRBJ1-2; D remains unclear. The CDR3 is 14 residues long. CDR1 DFQATT and CDR2 SNEGSKA come from the germline V gene (reference sequence). V was clipped by 1 base and J by 4 bases, with 13 bases between them. This chain's CDR3 is CSARVSTSTYGYTF. The CDR3 DNA follows: TGCAGTGCTAGAGTTTCGACCTCCACCTATGGCTACACCTTC.

This chain connects TRBV11-3 to TRBJ2-7; weak D call: TRBD2 (6 bases). CDR1 and CDR2 from the germline V gene are SGHNT and YENEEA. The CDR3 runs to 14 residues. V shed 9 bases and J shed 9 bases, with 24 bases lying between them. CDR3 sequence: CARRDACALGGQYV. In DNA, the CDR3 is TGTGCCAGGCGGGACGCGTGTGCCCTGGGGGGGCAGTACGTC.

The chain combines TRBV6-2 or TRBV6-3 with TRBJ2-1; 9 bases match TRBD1. V was clipped by 7 bases and J by 5 bases; unmatched bases: 12. Germline lookup yields CDR1 MNHEY and CDR2 SVGEGT. The CDR3 has 16 residues. The CDR3 here is CASTHRGTGIHNEQFF. The CDR3 bases are TGTGCCAGCACTCATCGGGGGACAGGGATCCACAATGAGCAGTTCTTC.

V usage is TRBV30 and J usage is TRBJ1-2; the match to TRBD1 covers 10 bases. This CDR3 contains 13 residues. Germline V CDR1 and CDR2: GTSNPN, SVGIG (reference sequence). V shed 1 base, J shed 8 bases, and the junction held 4 bases outside the gene matches. The CDR3 sequence is CAWSAGTGDGYTF. CDR3 bases: TGTGCCTGGAGTGCCGGGACAGGGGACGGCTACACCTTC.

The rearrangement links TRBV24-1 to TRBJ2-5; 7 bases agree with TRBD1. Germline V CDR1 and CDR2: KGHDR, SFDVKD. V lost 3 bases, J lost 5 bases, and 11 bases stayed unmatched. The CDR3 runs to 16 residues. The CDR3 coding sequence is TGTGCCACCAGTGATGTGGGAACAGGGGCTGGGGAGACCCAGTACTTC. As protein: CATSDVGTGAGETQYF.

The V and J genes are TRBV4-3 and TRBJ2-3; 11 bases agree with TRBD2. The CDR3 spans 17 residues. V dropped 0 bases and J dropped 2; count of bases not matched to a gene: 4. CDR1 is LGHNA and CDR2 is YSLEER in the germline V gene. For the CDR3, the DNA is TGCGCCAGCAGCCAAGATACTAGCGGGAGCCACACAGATACGCAGTATTTT. It translates to CASSQDTSGSHTDTQYF.

This chain joins TRBV7-8 and TRBJ1-2; D possibly corresponds to TRBD1 (6 bases). Per germline, CDR1 SGHVS and CDR2 FQNEAQ. The CDR3 is 13 residues long. Trimming removed 5 bases from V and 8 bases from J, with 15 bases in between. CDR3 nucleotides: TGTGCCAGCAGCACCAACAGGGACGGGGGCTACACCTTC. Amino acids: CASSTNRDGGYTF. The variable domain in full, completed from reference TRBV7-8 and TRBJ1-2, reads GAGVSQSPRYKVAKRGQDVALRCDPISGHVSLFWYQQALGQGPEFLTYFQNEAQLDKSGLPSDRFFAERPEGSVSTLKIQRTQQEDSAVYLCASSTNRDGGYTFGSGTRLTVV.

The chain is built from TRBV7-9 and TRBJ1-2, with D perhaps TRBD1 (5 bases). CDR1 and CDR2 from the germline V gene are SEHNR and FQNEAQ (reference sequence). Trimming removed 2 bases at V and 8 bases at J, with 15 bases between. CDR3 length equals 14 residues. This CDR3 is CASSLNFEGAGYTF. The CDR3, as DNA: TGTGCCAGCAGCTTAAATTTTGAAGGGGCCGGCTACACCTTC. Using reference TRBV7-9 and TRBJ1-2 for the parts outside the CDR3, the full variable domain is DTGVSQNPRHKITKRGQNVTFRCDPISEHNRLYWYRQTLGQGPEFLTYFQNEAQLEKSRLLSDRFSAERPKGSFSTLEIQRTEQGDSAMYLCASSLNFEGAGYTFGSGTRLTVV.

V is TRBV19 and J is TRBJ1-2; D gene ambiguous. The CDR3 contains 14 residues. Trimming took off 6 bases at V and 4 bases at J, with 15 bases between the two ends. Germline loops: CDR1 LNHDA, CDR2 SQIVND (reference sequence). The DNA of the CDR3 is TGTGCCAGTAGAACAGAGGAACGGGGCTATGGCTACACCTTC. As protein: CASRTEERGYGYTF.

The chain's CDR3 is CASRHSRSYGYTF. The CDR3 nucleotides read TGTGCCAGCAGGCATTCTCGAAGCTATGGCTACACCTTC. The chain recombines TRBV28 with TRBJ1-2; D ambiguous. This CDR3 is built from 13 residues. V lost 6 bases and J lost 4, with 12 bases in between. CDR1 and CDR2 from the germline V gene are MDHEN and SYDVKM.

There are a few counts of this clonotype. V is TRBV6-2 or TRBV6-3 and J is TRBJ2-2, with 11 bases fitting TRBD1. CDR3 length: 16 amino acids. Germline trimming cut 5 bases from V and 6 bases from J; bases unmatched to any gene: 8. CDR1 and CDR2 (germline): MNHEY, SVGEGT. CDR3 sequence reads: CASSRLGQGAAGELFF. The DNA of the CDR3 is TGTGCCAGCAGTAGACTAGGACAGGGGGCGGCCGGGGAGCTGTTTTTT.